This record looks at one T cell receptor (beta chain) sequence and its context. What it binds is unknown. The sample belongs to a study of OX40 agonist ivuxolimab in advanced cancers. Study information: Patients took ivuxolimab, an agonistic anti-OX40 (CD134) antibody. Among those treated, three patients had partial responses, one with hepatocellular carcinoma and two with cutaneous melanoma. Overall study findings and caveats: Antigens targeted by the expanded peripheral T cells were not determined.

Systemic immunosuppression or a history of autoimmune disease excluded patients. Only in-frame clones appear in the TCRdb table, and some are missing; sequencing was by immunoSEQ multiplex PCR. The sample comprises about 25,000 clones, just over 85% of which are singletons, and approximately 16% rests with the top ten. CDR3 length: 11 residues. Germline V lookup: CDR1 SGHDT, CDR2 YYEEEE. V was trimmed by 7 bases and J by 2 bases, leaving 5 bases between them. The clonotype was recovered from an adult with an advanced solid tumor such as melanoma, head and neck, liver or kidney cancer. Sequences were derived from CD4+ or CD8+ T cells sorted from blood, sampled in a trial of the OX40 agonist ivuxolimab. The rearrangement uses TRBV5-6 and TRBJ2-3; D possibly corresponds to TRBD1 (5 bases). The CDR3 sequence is CASGATDTQYF. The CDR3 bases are TGTGCCAGCGGGGCCACAGATACGCAGTATTTT.